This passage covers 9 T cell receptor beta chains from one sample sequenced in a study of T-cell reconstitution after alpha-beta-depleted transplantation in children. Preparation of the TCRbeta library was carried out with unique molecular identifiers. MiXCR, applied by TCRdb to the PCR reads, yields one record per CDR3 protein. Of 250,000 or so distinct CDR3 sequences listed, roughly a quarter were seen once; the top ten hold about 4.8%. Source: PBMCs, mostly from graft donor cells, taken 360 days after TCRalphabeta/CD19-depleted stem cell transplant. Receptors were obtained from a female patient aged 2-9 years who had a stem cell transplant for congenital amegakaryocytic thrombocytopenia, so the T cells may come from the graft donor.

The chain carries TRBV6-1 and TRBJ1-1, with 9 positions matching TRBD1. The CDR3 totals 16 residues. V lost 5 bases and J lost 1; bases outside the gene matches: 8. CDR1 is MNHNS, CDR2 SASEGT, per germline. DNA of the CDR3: TGTGCCAGCAGTACGATACAGGGGGCGAAGAACACTGAAGCTTTCTTT. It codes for CASSTIQGAKNTEAFF.

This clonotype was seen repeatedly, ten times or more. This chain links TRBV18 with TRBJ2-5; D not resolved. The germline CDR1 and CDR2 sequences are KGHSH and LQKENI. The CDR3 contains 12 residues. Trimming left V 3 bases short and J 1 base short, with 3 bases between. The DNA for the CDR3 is TGTGCCAGCTCACCCGTCCAAGAGACCCAGTACTTC. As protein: CASSPVQETQYF. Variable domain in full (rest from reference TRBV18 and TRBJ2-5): NAGVMQNPRHLVRRRGQEARLRCSPMKGHSHVYWYRQLPEEGLKFMVYLQKENIIDESGMPKERFSAEFPKEGPSILRIQQVVRGDSAAYFCASSPVQETQYFGPGTRLLVL.

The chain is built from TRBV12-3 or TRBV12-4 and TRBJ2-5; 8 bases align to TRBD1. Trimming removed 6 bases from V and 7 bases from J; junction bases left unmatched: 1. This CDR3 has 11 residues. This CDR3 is CASSTGGTQYF. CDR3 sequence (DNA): TGTGCCAGCAGCACAGGGGGGACCCAGTACTTC.

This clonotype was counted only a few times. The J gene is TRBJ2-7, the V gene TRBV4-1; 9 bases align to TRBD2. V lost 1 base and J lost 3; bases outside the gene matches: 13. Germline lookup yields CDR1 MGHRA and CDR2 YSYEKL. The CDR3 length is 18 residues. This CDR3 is CASSQVLVAGAINYEQYF. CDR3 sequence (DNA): TGCGCCAGCAGCCAAGTCTTGGTAGCGGGGGCGATAAACTACGAGCAGTACTTC.

As DNA, the CDR3 is TGTGCCATCACTGCGGGACCTGAGATTAACTATGGCTACACCTTC. Residues: CAITAGPEINYGYTF. This rearrangement joins TRBV10-3 to TRBJ1-2; D perhaps matches TRBD1 (5 bases). CDR3 length: 15 residues. Trimming cost V 7 bases and J 1 base, with 16 bases left between them. The germline V gene has CDR1 ENHRY and CDR2 SYGVKD.

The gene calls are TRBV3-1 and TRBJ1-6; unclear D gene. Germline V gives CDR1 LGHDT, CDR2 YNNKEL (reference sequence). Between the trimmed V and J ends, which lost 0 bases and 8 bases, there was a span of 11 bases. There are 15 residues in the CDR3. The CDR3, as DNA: TGTGCCAGCAGCCAAGATTCCCTCCCCTATTCACCCCTCCACTTT. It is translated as CASSQDSLPYSPLHF.

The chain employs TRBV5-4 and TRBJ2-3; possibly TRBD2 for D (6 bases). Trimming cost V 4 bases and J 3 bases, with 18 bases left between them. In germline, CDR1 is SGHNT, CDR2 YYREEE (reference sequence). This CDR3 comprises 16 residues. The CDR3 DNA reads TGTGCCAGCAGCATTGGACGGGTCGGGGGTACAGATACGCAGTATTTT. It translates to CASSIGRVGGTDTQYF. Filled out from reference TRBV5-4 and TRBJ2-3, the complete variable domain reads ETGVTQSPTHLIKTRGQQVTLRCSSQSGHNTVSWYQQALGQGPQFIFQYYREEENGRGNFPPRFSGLQFPNYSSELNVNALELDDSALYLCASSIGRVGGTDTQYFGPGTRLTVL.

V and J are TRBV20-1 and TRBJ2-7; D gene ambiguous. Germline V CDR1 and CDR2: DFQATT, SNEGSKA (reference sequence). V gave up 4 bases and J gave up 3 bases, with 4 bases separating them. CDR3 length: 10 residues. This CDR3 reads CSANNYEQYF. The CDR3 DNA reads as TGCAGTGCTAACAACTACGAGCAGTACTTC.

CDR3 protein: CASSSLQGSGANVLTF. In DNA, the CDR3 is TGTGCCAGCTCATCTTTGCAGGGCTCTGGGGCCAACGTCCTGACTTTC. The chain carries TRBV18 and TRBJ2-6; the D gene is possibly TRBD1 (5 bases). The CDR3 has 16 amino acids. Trimming shortened V by 5 bases and J by 0 bases, and 11 bases separated the two germline ends. CDR1 is KGHSH, CDR2 LQKENI, per germline.